The T cell receptor beta chain under discussion was sequenced for a study of shared clonotypes between healthy human individuals. Study-level points and caveats: Measured sharing among donors was expected to vary with sequencing depth.

V dropped 6 bases and J dropped 0; count of bases not matched to a gene: 8. The V gene's germline CDR1 is SGHDN and CDR2 FVKESK. The CDR3 has 17 residues. Genomic DNA from each subset was divided evenly over several immunoSEQ plates. Each sorted subset replicate got 200 ng genomic DNA, 25,000 to 30,000 genomes. Original handling: Junction-only sequences without quality scores were provided by ImmunoSEQ, so filtering was different. Profiled with immunoSEQ multiplex PCR; TCRdb holds only in-frame clones, not every one. D and trimming were read from the DNA, whereas the V and J calls and clone size are those reported in that table. The data contain approximately 2.3 million clones, more than 80% of them singletons. Of note for this clone: The antigen remains unidentified.

This chain connects TRBV14 to TRBJ2-3; 11 bases map to TRBD2. Specimen: naive CD4+ T cells from PBMCs. As to subset: CD45RA+ positively selected. The clonotype originates from a man in his late teens or twenties in good health. Some clones in this sample may be carry-over from other donors' samples. The CDR3 DNA sequence: TGTGCCAGCAGAGGGACTAGCGGCACCTCTAGCACAGATACGCAGTATTTT. The encoded protein is CASRGTSGTSSTDTQYF.